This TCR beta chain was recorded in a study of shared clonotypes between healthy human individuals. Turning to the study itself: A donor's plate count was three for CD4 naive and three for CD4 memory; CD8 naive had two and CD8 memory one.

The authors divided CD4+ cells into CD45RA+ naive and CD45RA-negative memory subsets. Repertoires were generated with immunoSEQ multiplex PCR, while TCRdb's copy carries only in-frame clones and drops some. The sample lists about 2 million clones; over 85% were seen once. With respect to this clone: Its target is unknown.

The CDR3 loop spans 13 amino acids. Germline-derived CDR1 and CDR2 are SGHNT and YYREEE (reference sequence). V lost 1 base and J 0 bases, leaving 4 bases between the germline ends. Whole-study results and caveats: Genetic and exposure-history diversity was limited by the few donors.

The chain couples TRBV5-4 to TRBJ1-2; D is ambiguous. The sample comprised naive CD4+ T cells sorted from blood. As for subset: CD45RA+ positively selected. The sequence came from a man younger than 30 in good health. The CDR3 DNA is TGTGCCAGCAGCTTGTTGACTAACTATGGCTACACCTTC. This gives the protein CASSLLTNYGYTF.